This T cell receptor (beta chain) was captured in a study of T-cell reconstitution after alpha-beta-depleted transplantation in children (dated by TCRdb to the mid-2010s). For context, the study as a whole: The study quantitatively tracked T-cell immune reconstitution after TCRalphabeta/CD19-depleted allogeneic hematopoietic cell transplantation in children using TCR repertoire profiling. What the authors observed across the whole study: In some patients, the high TCRbeta diversity seen at day 60 was put down to recipient T cells and intrathymic progenitors that had survived conditioning. About two months after transplant, the apparently early recovery of alphabetaT-cell counts reportedly depended on just several hundred clones that had expanded rapidly and came from non-depleted graft cells. Hyperexpanded clone frequencies declined over subsequent months; after one year, T-cell counts and TCRbeta diversity were mostly attributed to newly produced T cells.

Counted from cysteine to phenylalanine, this CDR3 has 16 amino acids. The read is trimmed to its CDR3 DNA, 48 bases read in frame from base 1. The germline V gene yields SGHRS for CDR1 and YFSETQ for CDR2. Trimming takes 4 bases off V and 7 bases off J; junction bases not matched to a gene: 11. The library was generated by PCR. Reads for this sample came from an Illumina HiSeq 2500. TCR library preparation used molecular barcoding, with unique molecular identifiers applied to normalize quantification of the TCRbeta repertoire. The public reads were run again by TCRdb, first through fastp at Q25 and then through MiXCR, and only productive beta chains were kept. Entries that share a CDR3 protein sequence are merged under the most common genes and DNA. Counted in this sample were around 600,000 distinct CDR3 sequences; 23% of them appeared once. The ten top clones hold approximately 14% of the sample.

This clonotype has only a few counts. Its antigen is still unknown. It has no much larger one-base neighbor in the sample; base qualities were not kept. What this sample's treatment or condition label stands for: allogeneic hematopoietic cell transplantation with graft depleted of TCRalphabeta T cells and CD19 B cells. The transplant recipients were children given TCRalphabeta/CD19-depleted allogeneic hematopoietic cell grafts. This sequence uses TRBV5-1 and TRBJ2-6; 7 bases in between match TRBD1. This TCR was sampled from a boy in the first two years of life who had a stem cell transplant for acute myeloid leukemia, so the T cells may come from the graft donor. This sample comprised PBMCs, mostly from graft donor cells, obtained 360 days after TCRalphabeta/CD19-depleted stem cell transplant. The DNA sequence reads TGCGCCAGCAGCGACCGGGACAGCGTTGGAGCCAACGTCCTGACTTTC. Its product reads: CASSDRDSVGANVLTF.